The T cell receptor beta chain described here comes from a study of shared clonotypes between healthy human individuals. Naive CD45RA+ and memory CD45RA-negative subsets were split from CD4+ cells. Trimming took 5 bases from V and 9 from J, leaving 17 bases between them. The V gene's germline CDR1 is MNHEY and CDR2 SVGAGI. The CDR3 is 13 residues long. Original methodology: ImmunoSEQ output lacked quality scores and full-length reads, limiting matched filtering. Clones were read by immunoSEQ multiplex PCR, and TCRdb kept only the in-frame ones, dropping some. V and J calls plus clone size are reproduced from that table; the DNA served to infer D and trimming. The data contain some 2,100,000 clones, approximately 95% of them seen just once; the ten biggest clones take up roughly 0.13%.

This sequence was found in a man aged 18 to 30 in good health. Source material: naive CD4+ T cells sorted from blood. Subset meaning: CD45RA+ positively selected. The chain recombines TRBV6-5 with TRBJ2-7, with D perhaps TRBD2 (5 bases). The CDR3 sequence is CASSAPGRAGQYF. Written as DNA, the CDR3 is TGTGCCAGCAGTGCCCCGGGAAGGGCAGGGCAGTACTTC.